The rows below give T cell receptor beta chains drawn from one sample of a study of blood T cell repertoires in COVID-19. Here immunoSEQ multiplex PCR was the method, and the copy in TCRdb shows in-frame clones only, minus some. The table lists approximately 63,000 clones, around 91% of them singletons. The sequencing sample was made of peripheral blood. The receptor source for this set is a human donor in a cohort sampled during active COVID-19. CDR3s include the opening cysteine and the closing phenylalanine or tryptophan. The D gene is left open where the match is weak. Clone size is given for some rows only: seen once, a few or many times, or a class if the clone is expanded.

len: 18; j_gene: TRBJ1-3; abundance: .; d_gene: .; v_gene: TRBV9; CDR3aa: CASSVEATGEWAGNTIYF; CDR3nt: TGTGCCAGCAGCGTAGAGGCTACAGGCGAATGGGCTGGAAACACCATATATTTT
len: 13; j_gene: TRBJ2-1; abundance: .; d_gene: TRBD2; v_gene: TRBV7-6; CDR3aa: CASSTSGGNEQFF; CDR3nt: TGTGCCAGCAGCACTAGCGGGGGGAATGAGCAGTTCTTC
len: 15; j_gene: TRBJ1-2; abundance: .; d_gene: .; v_gene: TRBV24-1; CDR3aa: CATSDGGRVNYGYTF; CDR3nt: TGTGCCACCAGTGACGGGGGACGGGTTAACTATGGCTACACCTTC
len: 16; j_gene: TRBJ1-2; abundance: .; d_gene: TRBD1; v_gene: TRBV29-1; CDR3aa: CSGTGTGVGDYYGYTF; CDR3nt: TGCAGCGGCACCGGGACAGGGGTTGGGGACTATTATGGCTACACCTTC
len: 13; j_gene: TRBJ2-3; abundance: .; d_gene: .; v_gene: TRBV18; CDR3aa: CAIAFSSTDTQYF; CDR3nt: TGTGCCATAGCCTTTTCGAGCACAGATACGCAGTATTTT
len: 13; j_gene: TRBJ1-6; abundance: .; d_gene: .; v_gene: TRBV28; CDR3aa: CASRGRGRSPLHF; CDR3nt: TGTGCCAGCCGAGGGAGGGGTCGCTCACCCCTCCACTTT
len: 14; j_gene: TRBJ1-1; abundance: .; d_gene: .; v_gene: TRBV28; CDR3aa: CASSLGRGYTEAFF; CDR3nt: TGTGCCAGCAGTTTAGGAAGGGGGTACACTGAAGCTTTCTTT
len: 12; j_gene: TRBJ2-1; abundance: .; d_gene: .; v_gene: TRBV5-1; CDR3aa: CASSLSGPEQFF; CDR3nt: TGCGCCAGCAGCTTGTCAGGGCCTGAGCAGTTCTTC
len: 14; j_gene: TRBJ2-3; abundance: once; d_gene: .; v_gene: TRBV7-9; CDR3aa: CASSLGTSTDTQYF; CDR3nt: TGTGCCAGCAGCTTAGGGACTAGCACAGATACGCAGTATTTT
len: 14; j_gene: TRBJ2-5; abundance: .; d_gene: TRBD2; v_gene: TRBV6-5; CDR3aa: CASSGGRVWETQYF; CDR3nt: TGTGCCAGCAGCGGCGGGAGGGTTTGGGAGACCCAGTACTTC
len: 15; j_gene: TRBJ2-1; abundance: .; d_gene: .; v_gene: TRBV14; CDR3aa: CASSPRTGVGNEQFF; CDR3nt: TGTGCCAGCAGCCCCAGGACGGGAGTGGGGAATGAGCAGTTCTTC
len: 16; j_gene: TRBJ2-3; abundance: .; d_gene: TRBD2; v_gene: TRBV15; CDR3aa: CATSREGAGAVYTQYF; CDR3nt: TGTGCCACCAGCAGAGAGGGAGCGGGGGCCGTTTATACGCAGTATTTT
len: 15; j_gene: TRBJ2-3; abundance: .; d_gene: .; v_gene: TRBV7-3; CDR3aa: CASSLTAPPTDTQYF; CDR3nt: TGTGCCAGCAGCTTAACAGCTCCCCCCACAGATACGCAGTATTTT
len: 14; j_gene: TRBJ2-5; abundance: .; d_gene: .; v_gene: TRBV5-4; CDR3aa: CASSLPIDQETQYF; CDR3nt: TGTGCCAGCAGCTTGCCCATAGACCAAGAGACCCAGTACTTC
len: 15; j_gene: TRBJ1-5; abundance: .; d_gene: .; v_gene: TRBV27; CDR3aa: CASGPLTGINQPQHF; CDR3nt: TGTGCCAGCGGGCCTTTGACAGGAATAAATCAGCCCCAGCATTTT
len: 16; j_gene: TRBJ2-7; abundance: once; d_gene: TRBD1; v_gene: TRBV28; CDR3aa: CASSNNPGTGGYEQYF; CDR3nt: TGTGCCAGCAGCAATAACCCCGGGACAGGGGGCTACGAGCAGTACTTC
len: 15; j_gene: TRBJ2-5; abundance: .; d_gene: TRBD1; v_gene: TRBV11-3; CDR3aa: CASSDRRTGDETQYF; CDR3nt: TGTGCCAGCAGCGACCGAAGGACAGGGGATGAGACCCAGTACTTC
len: 16; j_gene: TRBJ2-3; abundance: .; d_gene: TRBD2; v_gene: TRBV6-5; CDR3aa: CASSYSLAGLGEGQYF; CDR3nt: TGTGCCAGCAGTTACTCGCTAGCGGGCCTGGGAGAGGGGCAGTATTTT
len: 16; j_gene: TRBJ2-3; abundance: .; d_gene: TRBD1; v_gene: TRBV5-1; CDR3aa: CASSRTTGGSTDTQYF; CDR3nt: TGCGCCAGCAGCCGGACGACAGGGGGAAGCACAGATACGCAGTATTTT
len: 16; j_gene: TRBJ2-7; abundance: .; d_gene: TRBD2; v_gene: TRBV4-1; CDR3aa: CASSMTSGSSAYEQYF; CDR3nt: TGCGCCAGCAGCATGACTAGCGGGAGTAGCGCCTACGAGCAGTACTTC
len: 14; j_gene: TRBJ2-3; abundance: .; d_gene: .; v_gene: TRBV2; CDR3aa: CASSVGLSTDTQYF; CDR3nt: TGTGCCAGCAGCGTGGGACTTAGCACAGATACGCAGTATTTT
len: 15; j_gene: TRBJ2-3; abundance: once; d_gene: TRBD1; v_gene: TRBV5-1; CDR3aa: CASSKGTGVTDTQYF; CDR3nt: TGCGCCAGCAGCAAGGGGACAGGGGTCACAGATACGCAGTATTTT
len: 16; j_gene: TRBJ1-3; abundance: .; d_gene: .; v_gene: TRBV6-6; CDR3aa: CASSYGDPSSGNTIYF; CDR3nt: TGTGCCAGCAGTTACGGAGACCCCTCCTCTGGAAACACCATATATTTT
len: 14; j_gene: TRBJ2-1; abundance: once; d_gene: TRBD2; v_gene: TRBV11-3; CDR3aa: CASSPKRAGGKQFF; CDR3nt: TGTGCCAGCAGCCCCAAAAGGGCGGGAGGGAAGCAGTTCTTC
len: 14; j_gene: TRBJ2-2; abundance: .; d_gene: TRBD1; v_gene: TRBV19; CDR3aa: CASSGTVNTGELFF; CDR3nt: TGTGCCAGTAGCGGGACAGTTAACACCGGGGAGCTGTTTTTT
len: 14; j_gene: TRBJ1-2; abundance: .; d_gene: .; v_gene: TRBV28; CDR3aa: CASRGDNRLYGYTF; CDR3nt: TGTGCCAGCAGGGGGGACAATCGGCTCTATGGCTACACCTTC
len: 13; j_gene: TRBJ1-2; abundance: .; d_gene: TRBD1; v_gene: TRBV29-1; CDR3aa: CSVEGQGIAGYTF; CDR3nt: TGCAGCGTTGAAGGACAGGGTATCGCTGGCTACACCTTC
len: 15; j_gene: TRBJ2-2; abundance: .; d_gene: .; v_gene: TRBV6-6; CDR3aa: CASIPRVGGTGELFF; CDR3nt: TGTGCCAGTATCCCCAGGGTGGGAGGAACCGGGGAGCTGTTTTTT
len: 14; j_gene: TRBJ1-1; abundance: .; d_gene: TRBD1; v_gene: TRBV11-2; CDR3aa: CASSPGQGNTEAFF; CDR3nt: TGTGCCAGCAGCCCCGGACAGGGTAACACTGAAGCTTTCTTT
len: 14; j_gene: TRBJ1-2; abundance: .; d_gene: TRBD1; v_gene: TRBV5-1; CDR3aa: CASSRTGVGYGYTF; CDR3nt: TGCGCCAGCAGCAGGACAGGGGTGGGCTATGGCTACACCTTC
len: 13; j_gene: TRBJ1-1; abundance: .; d_gene: .; v_gene: TRBV6-6; CDR3aa: CASSEAGGTEAFF; CDR3nt: TGTGCCAGCAGCGAGGCCGGGGGCACTGAAGCTTTCTTT
len: 18; j_gene: TRBJ2-1; abundance: .; d_gene: TRBD1; v_gene: TRBV11-3; CDR3aa: CASSPNTPTGGTGNEQFF; CDR3nt: TGTGCCAGCAGCCCCAATACCCCGACAGGGGGCACCGGCAATGAGCAGTTCTTC
len: 17; j_gene: TRBJ2-3; abundance: .; d_gene: TRBD2; v_gene: TRBV5-6; CDR3aa: CASSSITSVRLTDTQYF; CDR3nt: TGTGCCAGCAGCTCGATAACTAGCGTACGTCTCACAGATACGCAGTATTTT
len: 14; j_gene: TRBJ2-1; abundance: .; d_gene: TRBD2; v_gene: TRBV18; CDR3aa: CASSPPTSTDEQFF; CDR3nt: TGTGCCAGCTCACCCCCGACTAGCACCGATGAGCAGTTCTTC